The 26 T cell receptor beta chains below were found in one sample sequenced in a study of regulatory T cells. Study findings and constraints: In CD3G-deficient patients, conventional CD4+ T cells were enriched for hydrophobic CDR3 residues at positions 6 and 7.

Primers: 52 TRBV forward and 13 TRBJ reverse. Sequencing was performed with immunoSEQ multiplex PCR; in TCRdb, only in-frame clones are kept and a portion is missing. The data hold over 25,000 clones, with over 90% observed a single time. These receptors have no identified antigens. Sequencing was done on a sample of conventional CD4+ T cells sorted from blood. The receptors shown here come from a child aged 2 to 10 with CD3G deficiency.

This chain uses TRBV15 with TRBJ2-7; D is undetermined. Germline CDR1 is LNHNV and CDR2 is YYDKDF (reference sequence). Trimming left V 10 bases short and J 2 bases short, with 12 bases between. The CDR3 length is 12 residues. Here the CDR3 DNA reads TGTGCCAAGCGCCAGCCGGCCTACGAGCAGTACTTC. Translated: CAKRQPAYEQYF.

The chain recombines TRBV6-1 with TRBJ2-7, with D possibly matching TRBD1 (6 bases). Trimming cost V 6 bases and J 7 bases, with 22 bases left between them. Germline assignment: CDR1 MNHNS and CDR2 SASEGT. This CDR3 is built from 15 residues. The CDR3 DNA sequence: TGTGCCAGCAGCAAGACAGGCCATACCTTAAGGGAGCAGTACTTC. Translation: CASSKTGHTLREQYF.

The rearrangement joins TRBV10-3 to TRBJ2-6; D might be TRBD1 (6 bases). The germline V gene encodes CDR1 ENHRY and CDR2 SYGVKD. Trimming took off 6 bases at V and 0 bases at J, with 15 bases between the two ends. CDR3 size: 17 residues. Written as DNA, the CDR3 is TGTGCCATCAGCCCCACAGGGCCCCACTCTGGGGCCAACGTCCTGACTTTC. Amino acid sequence: CAISPTGPHSGANVLTF.

This chain joins TRBV6-6 and TRBJ2-3; 11 bases fit TRBD2. With V trimmed by 5 bases and J by 4 bases, 2 bases remained unmatched. Germline V gene sequence: CDR1 MNHNY, CDR2 SVGAGI (reference sequence). The length of the CDR3 is 14 residues. CDR3 protein: CASSTSGSPDTQYF. The CDR3 coding sequence is TGTGCCAGCAGTACTAGCGGGAGCCCAGATACGCAGTATTTT.

The rearrangement links TRBV6-1 to TRBJ2-7; the D is unclear. CDR1 is MNHNS, CDR2 SASEGT, per germline. Deletions cut 3 bases from V and 3 bases from J, with 9 bases between. The CDR3 runs 13 residues. In DNA, the CDR3 is TGTGCCAGCAGTGATCGGCAGATCTACGAGCAGTACTTC. Protein product: CASSDRQIYEQYF.

For the CDR3, the DNA is TGTGCCAGCAGTTTTATCGGGCGGGTATGGCAGCCCCAGCATTTT. Its translation is CASSFIGRVWQPQHF. This rearrangement joins TRBV28 to TRBJ1-5; D not certain. Germline V gene lookup returns CDR1 MDHEN and CDR2 SYDVKM. This CDR3 is built from 15 residues. V lost 3 bases and J lost 7, with 16 bases in between.

The chain couples TRBV11-3 to TRBJ2-5; D call uncertain. The DNA end lines up better with TRBJ2-7; the J call may be wrong. This CDR3 spans 15 amino acids. Germline loops: CDR1 SGHNT, CDR2 YENEEA. Here the CDR3 reads CASSPTPRPTYEQYF. CDR3 sequence (DNA): TGTGCCAGCAGCCCTACGCCGCGCCCAACCTACGAGCAGTACTTC.

The J gene is TRBJ2-3, the V gene TRBV5-4, with D possibly being TRBD2 (7 bases). V was cut by 1 base and J by 4 bases, with 19 bases left in between. Germline V gives CDR1 SGHNT, CDR2 YYREEE (reference sequence). The CDR3 runs to 17 residues. DNA of the CDR3: TGTGCCAGCAGCTTGTTTCGCGGGGGCGGCGCCGCAGATACGCAGTATTTT. This translates into CASSLFRGGGAADTQYF.

The V gene is TRBV6-6, the J gene TRBJ1-1; TRBD1 might be the D (6 bases). The ends were cut back, 6 bases at V and 1 base at J, with 12 bases in the middle. Germline CDR1 and CDR2: MNHNY and SVGAGI (reference sequence). The CDR3 totals 14 residues. CDR3 coding DNA: TGTGCCAGCAGACCTCAGGACAGGAACACTGAAGCTTTCTTT. Its protein is CASRPQDRNTEAFF.

A word on this clone: This likely comes from a read error, as the CDR3 has no conserved phenylalanine or tryptophan at its end. Because the CDR3's place on the DNA is in doubt, the DNA is left out and the CDR3 is given as listed by TCRdb. The rearrangement uses TRBV27 and TRBJ1-2; the listed D gene, TRBD1, was not tested against the DNA. Germline CDR1 MNHEY, CDR2 SMNVEV (reference sequence). The CDR3 totals 11 residues, both ends included. This CDR3 is CASSLKTGFHD.

The chain is built from TRBV10-3 and TRBJ2-1, with a tentative D call TRBD1 (5 bases). Germline V gives CDR1 ENHRY, CDR2 SYGVKD. V was trimmed by 4 bases and J by 5 bases, leaving 15 bases between them. This CDR3 comprises 15 residues. The CDR3 nucleotides read TGTGCCATCAGTGTAGGGCTGACAGTAGACAATGAGCAGTTCTTC. Translated, it gives CAISVGLTVDNEQFF.

This chain uses TRBV28 with TRBJ2-5; either TRBD1 or TRBD2 may fit D (5 bases each). This CDR3 is built from 13 residues. V lost 5 bases and J 2 bases, leaving 9 bases between the germline ends. The V gene's germline CDR1 is MDHEN and CDR2 SYDVKM. In nucleotides, the CDR3 is TGTGCCAGCAGTCCGGGGCAACAAGAGACCCAGTACTTC. Protein product: CASSPGQQETQYF.

This rearrangement joins TRBV5-1 to TRBJ2-3; 8 nucleotides line up with TRBD2. Germline lookup yields CDR1 SGHRS and CDR2 YFSETQ. The CDR3 sequence is 16 residues long. V was pared by 4 bases and J by 4 bases, with 11 bases of the junction left unmatched. CDR3 protein: CASSLGDGRAPDTQYF. CDR3 bases: TGCGCCAGCAGCCTGGGGGACGGGAGGGCCCCAGATACGCAGTATTTT.

V gene TRBV20-1 combines with J gene TRBJ2-5, with D unclear. Trimming cost V 0 bases and J 2 bases, with 1 base left between them. The CDR3 runs 11 residues. Per germline, CDR1 DFQATT and CDR2 SNEGSKA (reference sequence). The CDR3 region is CSAREQETQYF. CDR3 nucleotides: TGCAGTGCTAGAGAACAAGAGACCCAGTACTTC.

The chain has TRBV5-1 and TRBJ1-2; the D gene is possibly TRBD1 (5 bases). Looked up from germline, CDR1 is SGHRS and CDR2 is YFSETQ. Trimming left V 5 bases short and J 8 bases short, with 13 bases between. This CDR3 region has 12 residues. CDR3 nucleotides: TGCGCCAGCAGAGAACAGGAAGGGGGCTACACCTTC. Amino acid sequence: CASREQEGGYTF.

This chain uses TRBV5-1 with TRBJ2-5; D unclear. This CDR3 is 17 amino acids long. Germline loops: CDR1 SGHRS, CDR2 YFSETQ. V gave up 4 bases and J gave up 5 bases, with 24 bases separating them. CDR3 residues: CASSRPEWQPTDETQYF. The CDR3 bases are TGCGCCAGCAGCCGCCCCGAGTGGCAGCCAACCGACGAGACCCAGTACTTC. Drawing the rest from reference TRBV5-1 and TRBJ2-5, the complete variable domain is KAGVTQTPRYLIKTRGQQVTLSCSPISGHRSVSWYQQTPGQGLQFLFEYFSETQRNKGNFPGRFSGRQFSNSRSEMNVSTLELGDSALYLCASSRPEWQPTDETQYFGPGTRLLVL.

This clone was observed a handful of times. V usage is TRBV6-6 and J usage is TRBJ1-2, with D possibly TRBD1 on 5 matching bases. CDR3 length equals 15 residues. Germline CDR1 MNHNY, CDR2 SVGAGI (reference sequence). V gave up 6 bases and J gave up 5 bases, with 19 bases separating them. For the CDR3, the DNA is TGTGCCAGCAGCCCTATCGGCGGGGGTAATTATGGCTACACCTTC. Translation gives CASSPIGGGNYGYTF.

This chain connects TRBV7-8 to TRBJ2-1; no reliable D call. Deletions cut 3 bases from V and 5 bases from J, with 8 bases between. The CDR3 covers 13 residues. Germline V CDR1 and CDR2: SGHVS, FQNEAQ. The CDR3 coding sequence is TGTGCCAGCAGCTTTGATCGGGACAATGAGCAGTTCTTC. This codes for CASSFDRDNEQFF. Based on the CDR3 plus reference TRBV7-8 and TRBJ2-1, the full variable domain is GAGVSQSPRYKVAKRGQDVALRCDPISGHVSLFWYQQALGQGPEFLTYFQNEAQLDKSGLPSDRFFAERPEGSVSTLKIQRTQQEDSAVYLCASSFDRDNEQFFGPGTRLTVL.

This clone is a singleton in its sample. The chain recombines TRBV6-1 with TRBJ1-2, with D unclear. With 1 base removed from V and 8 bases from J, the gap between germline ends came to 11 bases. This CDR3 has 13 residues. Germline loops: CDR1 MNHNS, CDR2 SASEGT. CDR3 in DNA: TGTGCCAGCAGTGAAGGGTCGGTTGGAGGCTACACCTTC. It codes for CASSEGSVGGYTF.

Only one count was recorded for this clone. The chain carries TRBV10-2 and TRBJ2-7; no clear D gene. V lost 10 bases and J 0 bases, leaving 16 bases between the germline ends. Per the germline V gene, CDR1 is WSHSY and CDR2 is SAAADI. The CDR3 length is 14 residues. CDR3 coding DNA: TGCGCCATCCCCCCGCCTGCCAGCTCCTACGAGCAGTACTTC. Protein product: CAIPPPASSYEQYF.

J is TRBJ2-7 and V is TRBV5-1, with a possible D match to TRBD1 (5 bases). The germline V and J ends were trimmed by 1 base and 6 bases, with 17 bases remaining between them. The CDR3 spans 15 residues. Germline CDR1 and CDR2: SGHRS and YFSETQ. The CDR3 loop is CASSLILGAPSEQYF. Here the CDR3 DNA reads TGCGCCAGCAGCTTGATCCTAGGGGCGCCTAGCGAGCAGTACTTC.

The count of this clone is one. The rearrangement joins TRBV5-1 to TRBJ1-4; maybe TRBD1 (5 bases). This CDR3 contains 16 residues. The germline V gene encodes CDR1 SGHRS and CDR2 YFSETQ. V was shortened by 2 bases and J by 6 bases, with 17 bases between the two germline ends. This CDR3 reads CASSLTPTAAHEKLFF. CDR3 DNA: TGCGCCAGCAGCTTAACACCGACAGCGGCCCATGAAAAACTGTTTTTT.

This clone was observed once. V gene TRBV28 combines with J gene TRBJ2-7, with TRBD1 matching 7 bases. The CDR3 has 18 residues. With 4 bases clipped from V and 0 bases from J, the junction kept 15 bases outside the gene matches. CDR1 MDHEN and CDR2 SYDVKM come from the germline V gene. CDR3 bases: TGTGCCAGCAGTTCTTATGCCCACAGGGGACGACGCTCCTACGAGCAGTACTTC. Its translation is CASSSYAHRGRRSYEQYF.

The chain is built from TRBV28 and TRBJ1-1; 12 bases line up with TRBD1. The ends lost 4 bases at V and 0 bases at J; junction bases unmatched: 9. The CDR3 sequence is 18 residues long. The V gene's germline CDR1 is MDHEN and CDR2 SYDVKM. CDR3 residues: CASSWTLGTGGMNTEAFF. Here the CDR3 DNA reads TGTGCCAGCAGTTGGACTCTCGGGACAGGGGGCATGAACACTGAAGCTTTCTTT.

The chain links TRBV6-1 to TRBJ2-7; 7 positions agree with TRBD2. Trimming removed 5 bases from V and 6 bases from J; junction bases left unmatched: 7. CDR1 and CDR2 from the germline V gene are MNHNS and SASEGT. The CDR3 has 13 amino acids. The CDR3 sequence: CASSPSGRVEQYF. CDR3 DNA: TGTGCCAGCAGTCCCTCGGGGAGGGTCGAGCAGTACTTC.

This clone is a singleton in its sample. The gene calls are TRBV28 and TRBJ2-7; TRBD2 matches at 7 bases. The V segment lost 5 bases and the J segment 2 bases; nucleotides outside the gene matches: 12. This CDR3 spans 16 amino acids. Germline V gene lookup returns CDR1 MDHEN and CDR2 SYDVKM. DNA of the CDR3: TGTGCCAGCAGTCCCGCGGGGGTGGGTTGGACCTACGAGCAGTACTTC. It is translated as CASSPAGVGWTYEQYF.